These 9 T cell receptor beta chains came from one sample sequenced in a study of CD8+CD57+ T cells in acquired aplastic anemia. CD8+CD57+ cell expansion had been shown by flow cytometry in patients chosen for sequencing. Genomic DNA provided the template from which TCR beta VDJ and CDR3 profiles were obtained. Each CDR3 protein gets one entry after TCRdb re-called the reads with MiXCR. The table includes roughly 150,000 distinct CDR3 sequences, about half detected once. The specimen was sorted CD4+, CD8+, or CD8+CD57+ T cells (not recorded which) from PBMCs. The receptor set was obtained from a human donor with aplastic anemia.

The chain employs TRBV19 and TRBJ1-5; TRBD1 matches 7 bases. The CDR3 loop spans 14 amino acids. CDR1 is LNHDA, CDR2 SQIVND, per germline (reference sequence). Trimming at V came to 7 bases and at J to 3 bases, leaving 6 bases not matched to a gene. DNA of the CDR3: TGTGCCAGTACCGCCGGGACAGACAATCAGCCCCAGCATTTT. As protein: CASTAGTDNQPQHF.

This clonotype was detected many times. The chain carries TRBV20-1 and TRBJ1-5; TRBD1 matches 10 bases. Per the germline V gene, CDR1 is DFQATT and CDR2 is SNEGSKA (reference sequence). The CDR3 is made up of 14 amino acids. The junction had 4 bases not matched to a gene; V was cut back by 5 bases and J by 3 bases. CDR3 sequence: CSAWTGGSNQPQHF. CDR3 coding DNA: TGCAGTGCTTGGACAGGGGGTTCCAATCAGCCCCAGCATTTT.

This clonotype occurred a few times. This chain uses TRBV7-9 with TRBJ2-3; D is undetermined. This CDR3 contains 12 residues. V lost 6 bases and J 5 bases, leaving 9 bases between the germline ends. Per the germline V gene, CDR1 is SEHNR and CDR2 is FQNEAQ (reference sequence). In DNA, the CDR3 is TGTGCCAGCAGTGGGTCGTTAGATACGCAGTATTTT. Amino acid sequence: CASSGSLDTQYF.

With regard to this clonotype: A much larger clone is a single base away; this may be a read error. The rearrangement joins TRBV12-3 or TRBV12-4 to TRBJ2-2; TRBD1 is a possible D gene (6 bases). The CDR3 length is 14 residues. The CDR3 loop reads CTSSLRRGTGELFF. In nucleotides, the CDR3 is TGTACCAGCAGTTTACGCAGGGGAACCGGGGAGCTGTTTTTT.

This clonotype came up many times. The chain combines TRBV5-6 with TRBJ2-3, with D uncertain. Germline V gives CDR1 SGHDT, CDR2 YYEEEE. CDR3 length: 12 amino acids. The V and J ends lost 2 bases and 3 bases respectively, with 4 bases between them. The CDR3 sequence: CASSLQTDTQYF. DNA for the CDR3: TGTGCCAGCAGCTTACAGACAGATACGCAGTATTTT.

This clonotype was observed a few times. This chain links TRBV18 with TRBJ1-1, with D perhaps matching TRBD1 (6 bases). Germline-derived CDR1 and CDR2 are KGHSH and LQKENI. The CDR3 has 13 amino acids. The V gene lost 1 base and the J gene lost 5 bases, with 8 bases spanning the gap. CDR3 region: CASSPQGGTEAFF. The CDR3 bases are TGTGCCAGCTCACCACAGGGGGGAACTGAAGCTTTCTTT.

The genes are TRBV6-1 and TRBJ2-7; 9 bases map to TRBD1. The CDR3 sequence is 14 residues long. Per germline, CDR1 MNHNS and CDR2 SASEGT. The trim removed 6 bases at V and 8 bases at J, leaving 11 bases unmatched. The CDR3 is CASRLDRGVRQQYV. The CDR3 DNA sequence: TGTGCCAGCAGATTAGACAGGGGGGTTAGACAGCAGTACGTC.

This clonotype has a handful of counts. The chain combines TRBV29-1 with TRBJ1-6; D is unresolved. CDR1 is SQVTM and CDR2 is ANQGSEA in the germline V gene. V lost 6 bases to trimming and J lost 7 bases, with 16 bases between them. CDR3 size: 14 residues. Here the CDR3 reads CSVVIGGINSPLHF. The CDR3 DNA reads as TGCAGCGTGGTAATCGGTGGGATCAATTCACCCCTCCACTTT. Combining the CDR3 with reference TRBV29-1 and TRBJ1-6 gives the whole variable domain SAVISQKPSRDICQRGTSLTIQCQVDSQVTMMFWYRQQPGQSLTLIATANQGSEATYESGFVIDKFPISRPNLTFSTLTVSNMSPEDSSIYLCSVVIGGINSPLHFGNGTRLTVT.

This clonotype was counted many times. V usage is TRBV7-2 and J usage is TRBJ1-1; 7 bases line up with TRBD1. The germline gives CDR1 SGHTA, CDR2 FQGNSA. After removal of 4 bases from V and 1 base from J, the junction contained 6 bases not matched to a gene. CDR3 size: 15 residues. The CDR3 DNA reads TGTGCCAGCAGCTCCCAGGGGGTTGGGAACACTGAAGCTTTCTTT. Protein sequence: CASSSQGVGNTEAFF.